This entry lists 27 T cell receptor beta chains sequenced from one sample in a study of T cells in Graves' hyperthyroidism and ophthalmopathy. Authors of the study amplified TCR beta CDR3 regions from RNA transcripts. RT-PCR in the first round (using the HTBI primer set) targeted the TCR CDR3. Each CDR3 protein is one row after TCRdb ran MiXCR on the multiplex PCR reads. The table records hundreds of thousands of distinct CDR3 sequences, approximately 15% of them present only once. The sample taken for sequencing was blood. These receptors were obtained from a woman in her thirties or forties with Graves' ophthalmopathy.

This clonotype was observed at least ten times. This chain uses TRBV29-1 with TRBJ2-7; possible D gene TRBD2, 5 bases. CDR3 length: 12 residues. The germline V and J ends were trimmed by 1 base and 6 bases, with 10 bases remaining between them. Germline V lookup: CDR1 SQVTM, CDR2 ANQGSEA. CDR3 DNA: TGCAGCGTTGAAGGGAGGCTAAGCGAGCAGTACTTC. Translation: CSVEGRLSEQYF.

This clonotype was detected many times. This chain joins TRBV2 and TRBJ1-2; 7 bases line up with TRBD1. The V gene end was trimmed by 4 bases and the J gene end by 7 bases; junction bases not matched to a gene: 9. The CDR3 extends over 14 amino acids. From germline, CDR1 is SNHLY and CDR2 FYNNEI. CDR3 amino acids: CASSVNRGNRGYTF. CDR3 DNA: TGTGCCAGCAGTGTAAACAGGGGCAATCGTGGCTACACCTTC.

This clonotype was observed a handful of times. This rearrangement joins TRBV7-3 to TRBJ2-1; no clear D gene. In germline, CDR1 is SGHTA, CDR2 FQGTGA. Trimming removed 4 bases at V and 0 bases at J, with 13 bases between. This CDR3 region has 16 residues. The CDR3: CASSSTGSSSYNEQFF. Here the CDR3 DNA reads TGTGCCAGCAGCTCCACCGGCAGCAGCTCCTACAATGAGCAGTTCTTC.

This clonotype was detected ten times or more. The chain carries TRBV12-3 or TRBV12-4 and TRBJ2-1; D might be TRBD1 (6 bases). The CDR3 contains 15 residues. Trimming removed 3 bases at V and 7 bases at J, with 16 bases between. The CDR3 DNA sequence: TGTGCCAGCAGTTTTGTGGGGGCCCTGGGGAATGAGCAGTTCTTC. It encodes CASSFVGALGNEQFF.

In its sample, this clonotype was seen a few times. As DNA, the CDR3 is TGTGCCAGTCTGTTGGGAGGGGCGCTGAGCTGGAATCAGCCCCAGCATTTT. It translates to CASLLGGALSWNQPQHF. This chain joins TRBV12-3 or TRBV12-4 and TRBJ1-5, with a tentative D call TRBD1 (5 bases). Trimming took 9 bases from V and 4 from J, leaving 25 bases between them. The CDR3 is made up of 17 amino acids.

This clonotype has ten or more counts. The chain couples TRBV28 to TRBJ1-2; the match to TRBD1 covers 8 bases. CDR1 MDHEN and CDR2 SYDVKM come from the germline V gene. The CDR3 has 16 amino acids. The junction had 12 bases not matched to a gene; V was cut back by 2 bases and J by 7 bases. The CDR3: CASSLRNRGIGAGYTF. As DNA, the CDR3 is TGTGCCAGCAGTTTAAGGAACAGGGGGATAGGGGCTGGCTACACCTTC.

A few counts support this clonotype. This chain joins TRBV29-1 and TRBJ1-4; TRBD1 agrees at 7 bases. The CDR3 is made up of 15 amino acids. Germline trimming cut 7 bases from V and 8 bases from J; bases unmatched to any gene: 16. Germline V gene sequence: CDR1 SQVTM, CDR2 ANQGSEA. The CDR3 DNA is TGCAGCGCCGCTCATGGGACAGACGAAGGGGAAAAACTGTTTTTT. This encodes CSAAHGTDEGEKLFF.

This clonotype occurred many times. The DNA for the CDR3 is TGTGCCAGCAGTGGGGACAGGACCTTTTACGAGCAGTACTTC. Its protein is CASSGDRTFYEQYF. This chain joins TRBV12-3 or TRBV12-4 and TRBJ2-7; TRBD1 matches at 8 bases. This CDR3 is 14 amino acids long. V lost 5 bases to trimming and J lost 4 bases; unmatched junction nucleotides: 7.

This clonotype appeared many times. This chain links TRBV2 with TRBJ2-3; no reliable D call. The germline V gene encodes CDR1 SNHLY and CDR2 FYNNEI. The CDR3 consists of 14 residues. V was clipped by 7 bases and J by 1 base, with 12 bases between them. The CDR3 reads CASKRPPGTDTQYF. For the CDR3, the DNA is TGTGCCAGCAAAAGACCTCCTGGCACAGATACGCAGTATTTT.

This clonotype was counted many times. The V gene is TRBV5-6, the J gene TRBJ1-1, with 7 nucleotides matching TRBD1. From germline, CDR1 is SGHDT and CDR2 YYEEEE. The junction had 10 bases not matched to a gene; V was cut back by 3 bases and J by 5 bases. The CDR3 length is 15 residues. In DNA, the CDR3 is TGTGCCAGCAGCTCACCGGGACAGATCCGTACTGAAGCTTTCTTT. It encodes CASSSPGQIRTEAFF.

The sample holds a few counts of this clonotype. The chain is built from TRBV4-1 and TRBJ2-1; no reliable D call. This CDR3 comprises 14 residues. V was pared by 3 bases and J by 9 bases, with 15 bases between. CDR1 and CDR2 (germline): MGHRA, YSYEKL. CDR3 sequence reads: CASSHRVRGVEQFF. The CDR3 region has the DNA TGCGCCAGCAGCCACCGAGTAAGAGGTGTTGAGCAGTTCTTC.

The J gene is TRBJ1-1, the V gene TRBV19, with 9 bases lining up with TRBD1. The CDR3 consists of 14 residues. Germline CDR1 and CDR2: LNHDA and SQIVND (reference sequence). Trimming at V came to 4 bases and at J to 8 bases, leaving 8 bases not matched to a gene. CDR3: CASSRTGTGMEAFF. CDR3 DNA: TGTGCCAGTAGTAGAACCGGGACAGGGATGGAAGCTTTCTTT.

This clonotype appeared many times. This chain uses TRBV2 with TRBJ1-1, with D hard to call. Germline V gene sequence: CDR1 SNHLY, CDR2 FYNNEI. The CDR3 spans 14 residues. With 10 bases removed from V and 0 bases from J, the gap between germline ends came to 15 bases. CDR3 residues: CATTPPPLNTEAFF. Here the CDR3 DNA reads TGTGCCACCACCCCCCCCCCTCTGAACACTGAAGCTTTCTTT.

This clonotype appeared many times. The genes are TRBV2 and TRBJ2-1; 10 bases fit TRBD2. Per germline, CDR1 SNHLY and CDR2 FYNNEI. Trimming cost V 7 bases and J 6 bases; bases outside gene matches: 6. The CDR3 is 14 residues long. For the CDR3, the DNA is TGTGCCAGCAACCAAGCGGGAGGGAGCAATGAGCAGTTCTTC. Residues: CASNQAGGSNEQFF. Combining the CDR3 with reference TRBV2 and TRBJ2-1 gives the whole variable domain EPEVTQTPSHQVTQMGQEVILRCVPISNHLYFYWYRQILGQKVEFLVSFYNNEISEKSEIFDDQFSVERPDGSNFTLKIRSTKLEDSAMYFCASNQAGGSNEQFFGPGTRLTVL.

V usage is TRBV27 and J usage is TRBJ2-1, with a possible D match to TRBD2 (6 bases). The V end lost 6 bases, the J end lost 7 bases, and 25 bases lay between the germline ends. This CDR3 has 17 amino acids. Germline CDR1 is MNHEY and CDR2 is SMNVEV (reference sequence). CDR3 sequence (DNA): TGTGCCAGCAGCCCAGTAGGGTCTTACCGGGGAGGAAATGAGCAGTTCTTC. It encodes CASSPVGSYRGGNEQFF.

Note on this clonotype: A much larger clonotype is one base distant, so this may be a read error. CDR3 nucleotides: TGCGCCAGCAGGAGGGACTTCAGCAATGAGCAGTTCTTC. Residues: CASRRDFSNEQFF. The chain employs TRBV5-1 and TRBJ2-1; D perhaps matches TRBD2 (6 bases). This CDR3 region has 13 residues. Trimming cost V 5 bases and J 6 bases, with 12 bases left between them. Germline lookup yields CDR1 SGHRS and CDR2 YFSETQ.

There are a few counts of this clonotype. The genes are TRBV10-3 and TRBJ1-4; the D is unclear. V was clipped by 6 bases and J by 4 bases, with 12 bases between them. The CDR3 length is 14 residues. Germline CDR1 is ENHRY and CDR2 is SYGVKD. The CDR3 loop reads CAISPDPYNEKLFF. The CDR3 nucleotides read TGTGCCATCAGCCCGGACCCCTATAATGAAAAACTGTTTTTT.

This chain uses TRBV7-2 with TRBJ1-6; D is perhaps TRBD1 (6 bases). V lost 2 bases to trimming and J lost 5 bases, with 10 bases between them. The CDR3 runs 15 residues. CDR1 is SGHTA, CDR2 FQGNSA, per germline. The CDR3 protein is CASSLMTGNNSPLHF. In DNA, the CDR3 is TGTGCCAGCAGCTTAATGACAGGCAATAATTCACCCCTCCACTTT.

This clonotype was found many times. V is TRBV27 and J is TRBJ2-7, with D tentatively TRBD1 (5 bases). The germline V gene has CDR1 MNHEY and CDR2 SMNVEV (reference sequence). The CDR3 contains 15 residues. The V and J ends lost 6 bases and 3 bases respectively, with 18 bases between them. The CDR3 bases are TGTGCCAGCAGATCAGGGAACTTGCCCCTCTACGAGCAGTACTTC. It translates to CASRSGNLPLYEQYF.

This chain uses TRBV12-3 or TRBV12-4 with TRBJ2-5; D call uncertain. This CDR3 is 13 amino acids long. Trimming left V 5 bases short and J 5 bases short, with 12 bases between. The CDR3 bases are TGTGCCAGCAGTCGGTCCAGCTCTGAGACCCAGTACTTC. Protein sequence: CASSRSSSETQYF.

Many counts were recorded for this clonotype. V usage is TRBV12-3 or TRBV12-4 and J usage is TRBJ1-1; D not resolved. This CDR3 contains 14 residues. The ends were cut back, 5 bases at V and 8 bases at J, with 18 bases in the middle. The CDR3 region has the DNA TGTGCCAGCAGTCCATCGACATCTCAGCGCGAAGCTTTCTTT. Translated: CASSPSTSQREAFF.

A note on this clonotype: Being one base from a much bigger clone, this may be a read error. V gene TRBV5-6 combines with J gene TRBJ2-5; either TRBD1 or TRBD2 may fit D (5 bases each). The V end was cut by 4 bases, the J end by 5 bases, with 12 bases between. This CDR3 has 13 amino acids. Looked up from germline, CDR1 is SGHDT and CDR2 is YYEEEE. CDR3 in DNA: TGTGCCAGCAGCCGTCACAGGAGGGAGACCCAGTACTTC. Protein: CASSRHRRETQYF.

There are many counts of this clonotype. This sequence joins TRBV6-1 and TRBJ2-7, with 7 bases that match TRBD1. There are 14 residues in the CDR3. In germline, CDR1 is MNHNS, CDR2 SASEGT. J was trimmed by 7 bases and V by 5 bases; bases with no gene match: 11. CDR3 bases: TGTGCCAGCAGTCGGGACAGCTCCCAAAGAGAGCAGTACTTC. Translation: CASSRDSSQREQYF.

This clonotype was observed a few times. V and J are TRBV6-1 and TRBJ2-4; TRBD1 matches at 8 bases. The V gene end was trimmed by 6 bases and the J gene end by 5 bases; junction bases not matched to a gene: 9. This CDR3 region has 15 residues. In germline, CDR1 is MNHNS, CDR2 SASEGT. CDR3 nucleotides: TGTGCCAGCAGCACGGACAGGGCGAACCAAAACATTCAGTACTTC. Encoded protein: CASSTDRANQNIQYF.

This clonotype was recorded at least ten times. The chain has TRBV11-2 and TRBJ2-4; D unresolved. CDR1 is SGHAT and CDR2 is FQNNGV in the germline V gene. CDR3 size: 15 residues. V lost 4 bases, J lost 0 bases, and 10 bases lay in between. For the CDR3, the DNA is TGTGCCAGCAGCTGGAACGATGGAGCCAAAAACATTCAGTACTTC. Its translation is CASSWNDGAKNIQYF.

This clonotype was seen many times. This chain connects TRBV28 to TRBJ2-1, with D tentatively TRBD1 or TRBD2 (5 bases each). The CDR3 totals 13 residues. Germline lookup yields CDR1 MDHEN and CDR2 SYDVKM. With 7 bases removed from V and 8 bases from J, the gap between germline ends came to 15 bases. The CDR3 nucleotides are TGTGCCAGCACTGCCGGGGCCCGGGATGAGCAGTTCTTC. This gives the protein CASTAGARDEQFF.

This clonotype was observed at least ten times. The chain carries TRBV6-1 and TRBJ1-2, with D possibly being TRBD1 (5 bases). The V and J ends lost 6 bases and 1 base respectively, with 21 bases between them. The CDR3 is 17 amino acids. The germline CDR1 and CDR2 sequences are MNHNS and SASEGT. The CDR3 is CASRPPEGQGLNYGYTF. The CDR3 coding sequence is TGTGCCAGCAGACCCCCCGAGGGGCAGGGACTTAACTATGGCTACACCTTC.